These T cell receptor beta chains were read from a single sample in a study of cytomegalovirus exposure and HLA in healthy donors. TCRdb keeps only in-frame clones here, not all; method: immunoSEQ multiplex PCR. The sample records approximately 130,000 clones, 64% being singletons. Sequenced input: PBMCs. Every receptor here comes from a middle-aged woman in good health and CMV-seronegative. Both conserved end residues are part of each CDR3. A D gene is named only where the DNA matches it firmly. Rows may omit the clone size; those that give it use once, few, many or a size class.

V: TRBV28; length: 14; size: -; D: -; J: TRBJ1-5; DNA: TGTGCCAGCAGTTTAAAGGGGAGCAATCAGCCCCAGCATTTT; CDR3: CASSLKGSNQPQHF
V: TRBV29-1; length: 11; size: few; D: -; J: TRBJ2-7; DNA: TGCAGCTTCTTAGTCGGCTACGAGCAGTACTTC; CDR3: CSFLVGYEQYF
V: TRBV5-1; length: 14; size: -; D: TRBD1; J: TRBJ1-1; DNA: TGCGCCAGCAGCCTGGCAGGGGGCTACACTGAAGCTTTCTTT; CDR3: CASSLAGGYTEAFF
V: TRBV9; length: 12; size: few; D: -; J: TRBJ1-2; DNA: TGTGCCAGCAGCGCTCAGGGCTATGGCTACACCTTC; CDR3: CASSAQGYGYTF
V: TRBV18; length: 18; size: -; D: -; J: TRBJ1-5; DNA: TGTGCCAGCTCACCTCCTGGGCAGGGGCCTCGGGGGGGACAGCCCCAGCATTTT; CDR3: CASSPPGQGPRGGQPQHF
V: TRBV25-1; length: 16; size: -; D: -; J: TRBJ1-1; DNA: TGTGCCAGCACCCCTAGCGGGGCAGGTCGCCACACTGAAGCTTTCTTT; CDR3: CASTPSGAGRHTEAFF
V: TRBV30; length: 13; size: -; D: TRBD1; J: TRBJ2-5; DNA: TGTGCCTGGACCTCGACAGGGTTGGAGACCCAGTACTTC; CDR3: CAWTSTGLETQYF
V: TRBV5-4; length: 13; size: few; D: TRBD1; J: TRBJ1-1; DNA: TGTGCCATCACTCAGGGGGCCAACACTGAAGCTTTCTTT; CDR3: CAITQGANTEAFF
V: TRBV7-9; length: 15; size: -; D: -; J: TRBJ1-1; DNA: TGTTCCAGCAGCTCTCCGGGGGGGGGTAACACTGAAGCTTTCTTT; CDR3: CSSSSPGGGNTEAFF
V: TRBV5-6; length: 16; size: -; D: TRBD1; J: TRBJ2-4; DNA: TGTGCCAGCAGCTTAGACAGGGGGAGTTCGTTGAACATTCAGTACTTC; CDR3: CASSLDRGSSLNIQYF
V: TRBV30; length: 15; size: -; D: TRBD1; J: TRBJ2-1; DNA: TGTGCCTGGAGTGTCGGGACAGTAGTCTACAATGAGCAGTTCTTC; CDR3: CAWSVGTVVYNEQFF
V: TRBV19; length: 16; size: -; D: -; J: TRBJ2-6; DNA: TGTGCCAGTAGTTCAGGGAAGCCATCTGGGGCCAACGTCCTGACTTTC; CDR3: CASSSGKPSGANVLTF
V: TRBV30; length: 16; size: -; D: TRBD1; J: TRBJ2-7; DNA: TGTGCCTGGAGACCCCTATTGACAGGGTTAACCTACGAGCAGTACTTC; CDR3: CAWRPLLTGLTYEQYF
V: TRBV27; length: 16; size: -; D: -; J: TRBJ2-1; DNA: TGTGCCAGCAGTTTTGGGGCCTCCTTGCCAAGGGATGAGCAGTTCTTC; CDR3: CASSFGASLPRDEQFF
V: TRBV9; length: 16; size: few; D: -; J: TRBJ2-2; DNA: TGTGCCAGCAGCGCCGGAGGACGGATGAACACCGGGGAGCTGTTTTTT; CDR3: CASSAGGRMNTGELFF
V: TRBV19; length: 16; size: -; D: TRBD1; J: TRBJ1-2; DNA: TGTGCCAGTAGTTCTACAGGGGCCGCCGGGATAGATGGCTACACCTTC; CDR3: CASSSTGAAGIDGYTF
V: TRBV6-5; length: 14; size: -; D: TRBD1; J: TRBJ2-2; DNA: TGTGCCAGCAGTCGTACAGGGGACACCGGGGAGCTGTTTTTT; CDR3: CASSRTGDTGELFF
V: TRBV7-2; length: 15; size: few; D: TRBD1; J: TRBJ1-5; DNA: TGTGCCAGCAGCTTAGAAGGACAGGGGGCCCAGCCCCAGCATTTT; CDR3: CASSLEGQGAQPQHF
V: TRBV7-2; length: 15; size: -; D: -; J: TRBJ1-4; DNA: TGTGCCAGCAGCTTAGCCAGGGCAACTAATGAAAAACTGTTTTTT; CDR3: CASSLARATNEKLFF
V: TRBV19; length: 13; size: -; D: TRBD1; J: TRBJ2-2; DNA: TGTGCCAGTAGTATCCTTAACAGGGGAGAGCTGTTTTTT; CDR3: CASSILNRGELFF
V: TRBV2; length: 14; size: few; D: TRBD1; J: TRBJ2-2; DNA: TGTGCCAGCAGCGGGACAGCAAACACCGGGGAGCTGTTTTTT; CDR3: CASSGTANTGELFF